This TCR beta chain was documented in a study of blood T cell repertoires in COVID-19. At the level of the study: The study drew acute and convalescent COVID-19 samples from the United States, Italy and Spain.

The method was immunoSEQ multiplex PCR; TCRdb's version includes in-frame clones alone and lacks a portion of them. Of about 200,000 clones in the sample, 85% were seen once. V dropped 3 bases and J dropped 2 bases, with 13 bases sitting between them. The CDR3 totals 15 residues. CDR1 LNHDA and CDR2 SQIVND come from the germline V gene (reference sequence). The TCR was taken from a man aged 35 to 55 who had recovered from COVID-19. Sequencing was done on a sample of PBMCs or T cells enriched from blood (not recorded which). The J gene is TRBJ1-2, the V gene TRBV19; D unclear. The chain's CDR3 is CASSMDRGINYGYTF. In DNA, the CDR3 is TGTGCCAGTAGTATGGATCGCGGGATAAACTATGGCTACACCTTC.